The rows below give T cell receptor beta chains drawn from one sample of a study of response to subunit inactivated influenza vaccine. TCRdb re-called the RT-PCR reads through MiXCR, storing one row per CDR3 protein. The data hold almost 600,000 distinct CDR3 sequences, with around 15% observed a single time. The specimen was PBMCs from blood, collected 12 days after vaccination. The receptors here all came from a man aged 45 to 65 who received an inactivated influenza vaccine. Each CDR3 is given with its conserved first and last residue.

J gene,V gene,CDR3 protein
TRBJ2-1,TRBV3-1,CASSQGRQLAVNNEQFF
TRBJ2-1,TRBV2,CASSGWRSSYNEQFF
TRBJ2-5,TRBV28,CASSPFGAAQETQYF
TRBJ1-5,TRBV18,CASSTGQGIGQPQHF
TRBJ2-7,TRBV9,CASSVGTRGSEQYF
TRBJ2-1,TRBV2,CASSLQAPTSGGSNEQFF
TRBJ2-2,TRBV3-1,CASSQIWASETNTGELFF
TRBJ2-1,TRBV5-1,CASSLSPLAGGQNEQFF
TRBJ1-2,TRBV29-1,CIVGGQGTNYGYTF
TRBJ1-6,TRBV6-1,CASSREGYDSPLHF
TRBJ2-7,TRBV6-5,CASSSYREQYF
TRBJ2-3,TRBV10-3,CAIKRTGGPTDTQYF
TRBJ2-3,TRBV7-3,CASRADPLTPDTQYF
TRBJ1-2,TRBV12-3/TRBV12-4,CASSLSTLDAPKTF
TRBJ2-1,TRBV15,CATSRRMAGGYNEQFF
TRBJ2-5,TRBV5-8,CASRLIDRQETQYF
TRBJ2-1,TRBV6-1,CASKQGIGPYNEQFF
TRBJ2-7,TRBV29-1,CSVEDRGGISYEQYF
TRBJ2-1,TRBV5-1,CASSLAADPSYNEQFF
TRBJ2-2,TRBV12-3/TRBV12-4,CASSWGESAAGELFF
TRBJ2-3,TRBV7-8,CASSLDLAVSTSTDTQYF
TRBJ2-7,TRBV3-1,CASSQSQLSSYEQYF
TRBJ1-5,TRBV6-2/TRBV6-3,CASSYPTRSGYQPQHF
TRBJ1-6,TRBV6-1,CASTRGPGAPLHF
TRBJ1-1,TRBV7-9,CADRVGVNTEAFF
TRBJ2-3,TRBV7-2,CASSGVGGGTDTQYF
TRBJ1-1,TRBV27,CASSLSGQALSSVLGEAFF
TRBJ2-5,TRBV20-1,CSARTRYDGRGVAETQYF
TRBJ2-2,TRBV28,CASGVTGELFF
TRBJ2-1,TRBV6-2/TRBV6-3,CASSYAGTPPDNEQFF
TRBJ2-5,TRBV20-1,CSASPFGVAGQETQYF
TRBJ2-7,TRBV7-9,CASSPPVGYEQYF
TRBJ2-7,TRBV4-3,CASSQETGGGYEQYF
TRBJ2-5,TRBV11-2,CASSLDTVQETQYF
TRBJ2-4,TRBV19,CASSIVRLAGGVSEVGKNIQYF
TRBJ2-7,TRBV5-1,CASSLDQGGGYEQYF
TRBJ2-1,TRBV28,CASSLSSVGEQFF
TRBJ1-2,TRBV4-1,CASSQARGNYGYTF
TRBJ1-6,TRBV5-5,CASSLASRGNSPLHF
TRBJ2-7,TRBV27,CASSLAGTSYEQYF